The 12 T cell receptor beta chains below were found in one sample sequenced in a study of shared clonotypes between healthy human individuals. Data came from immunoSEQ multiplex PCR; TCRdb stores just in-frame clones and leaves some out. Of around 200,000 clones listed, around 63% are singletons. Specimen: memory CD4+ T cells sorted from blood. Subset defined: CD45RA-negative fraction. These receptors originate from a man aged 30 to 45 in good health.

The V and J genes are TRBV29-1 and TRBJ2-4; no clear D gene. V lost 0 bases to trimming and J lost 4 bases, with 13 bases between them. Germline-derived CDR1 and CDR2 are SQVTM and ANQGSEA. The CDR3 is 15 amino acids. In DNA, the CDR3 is TGCAGCGTTGAAGATGAGGTACACCAGAAAAACATTCAGTACTTC. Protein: CSVEDEVHQKNIQYF.

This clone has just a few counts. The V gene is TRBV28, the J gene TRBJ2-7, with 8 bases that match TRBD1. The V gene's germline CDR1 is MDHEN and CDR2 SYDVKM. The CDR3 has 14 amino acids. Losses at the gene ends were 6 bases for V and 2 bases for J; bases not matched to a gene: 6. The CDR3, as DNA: TGTGCCAGCAGCCGGGGACAGGCCGCCTACGAGCAGTACTTC. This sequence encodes CASSRGQAAYEQYF.

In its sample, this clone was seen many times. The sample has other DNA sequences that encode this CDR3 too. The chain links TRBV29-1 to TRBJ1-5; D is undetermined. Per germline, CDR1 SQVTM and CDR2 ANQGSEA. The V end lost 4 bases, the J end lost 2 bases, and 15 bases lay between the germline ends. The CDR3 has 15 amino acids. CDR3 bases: TGCAGCGTTGTCCCCGGCCCTGACCGCAATCAGCCCCAGCATTTT. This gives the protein CSVVPGPDRNQPQHF.

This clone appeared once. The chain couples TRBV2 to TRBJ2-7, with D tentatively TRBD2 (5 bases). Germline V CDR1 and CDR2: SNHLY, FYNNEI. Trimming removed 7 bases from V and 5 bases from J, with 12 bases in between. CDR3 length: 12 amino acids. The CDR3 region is CASNPAVHEQYF. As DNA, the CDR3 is TGTGCCAGCAACCCAGCGGTCCACGAGCAGTACTTC. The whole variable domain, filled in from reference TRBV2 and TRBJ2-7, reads EPEVTQTPSHQVTQMGQEVILRCVPISNHLYFYWYRQILGQKVEFLVSFYNNEISEKSEIFDDQFSVERPDGSNFTLKIRSTKLEDSAMYFCASNPAVHEQYFGPGTRLTVT.

CDR3 region: CSVGETAGYTF. In DNA, the CDR3 is TGCAGCGTTGGGGAGACAGCTGGCTACACCTTC. J is TRBJ1-2 and V is TRBV29-1; tentatively, D is TRBD1 (5 bases). Germline V gene sequence: CDR1 SQVTM, CDR2 ANQGSEA. V gave up 4 bases and J gave up 7 bases, with 10 bases separating them. The CDR3 is made up of 11 amino acids.

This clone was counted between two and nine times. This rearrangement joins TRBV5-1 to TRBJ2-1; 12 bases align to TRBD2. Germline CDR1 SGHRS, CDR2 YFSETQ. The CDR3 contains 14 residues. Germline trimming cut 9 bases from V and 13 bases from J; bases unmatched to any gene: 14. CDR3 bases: TGCGCCACCCAACGGGGTCTAGCGGGAGGGGATCAGTTCTTC. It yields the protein CATQRGLAGGDQFF.

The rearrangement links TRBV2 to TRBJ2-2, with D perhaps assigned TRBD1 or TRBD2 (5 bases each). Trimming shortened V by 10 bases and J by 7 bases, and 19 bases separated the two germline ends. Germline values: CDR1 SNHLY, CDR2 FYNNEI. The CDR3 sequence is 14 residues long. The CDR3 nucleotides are TGTGCCATTTCGAGAAGGCTGGGGGACGGGGAGCTGTTTTTT. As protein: CAISRRLGDGELFF.

CDR3 sequence: CAISETRNTEAFF. The CDR3 coding sequence is TGTGCCATCAGTGAGACAAGGAACACTGAAGCTTTCTTT. The J gene is TRBJ1-1, the V gene TRBV10-3; D remains ambiguous. From germline, CDR1 is ENHRY and CDR2 SYGVKD. The CDR3 is 13 residues long. The germline V and J ends were trimmed by 2 bases and 1 base, with 5 bases remaining between them.

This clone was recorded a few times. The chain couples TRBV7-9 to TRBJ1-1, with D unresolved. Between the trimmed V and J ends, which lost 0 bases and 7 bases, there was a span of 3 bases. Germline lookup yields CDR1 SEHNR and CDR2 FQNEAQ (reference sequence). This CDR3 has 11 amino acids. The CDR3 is CASSLAVEAFF. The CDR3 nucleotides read TGTGCCAGCAGCTTAGCGGTTGAAGCTTTCTTT.

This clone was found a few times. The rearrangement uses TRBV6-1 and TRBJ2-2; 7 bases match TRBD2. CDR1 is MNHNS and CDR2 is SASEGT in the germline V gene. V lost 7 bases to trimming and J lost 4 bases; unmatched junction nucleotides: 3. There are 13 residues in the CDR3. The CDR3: CASKASGTGELFF. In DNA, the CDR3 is TGTGCCAGCAAAGCTAGCGGCACCGGGGAGCTGTTTTTT.

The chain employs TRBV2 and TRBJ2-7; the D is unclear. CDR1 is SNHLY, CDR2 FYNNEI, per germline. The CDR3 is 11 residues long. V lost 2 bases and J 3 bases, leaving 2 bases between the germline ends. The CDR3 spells CASSEYYEQYF. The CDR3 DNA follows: TGTGCCAGCAGTGAATACTACGAGCAGTACTTC. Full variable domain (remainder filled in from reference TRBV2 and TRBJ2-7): EPEVTQTPSHQVTQMGQEVILRCVPISNHLYFYWYRQILGQKVEFLVSFYNNEISEKSEIFDDQFSVERPDGSNFTLKIRSTKLEDSAMYFCASSEYYEQYFGPGTRLTVT.

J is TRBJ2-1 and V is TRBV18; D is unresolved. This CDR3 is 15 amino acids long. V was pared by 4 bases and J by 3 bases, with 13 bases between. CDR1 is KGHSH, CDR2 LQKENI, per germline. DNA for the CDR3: TGTGCCAGCTCACTGTCGCGCAGCTTCTACAATGAGCAGTTCTTC. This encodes CASSLSRSFYNEQFF.